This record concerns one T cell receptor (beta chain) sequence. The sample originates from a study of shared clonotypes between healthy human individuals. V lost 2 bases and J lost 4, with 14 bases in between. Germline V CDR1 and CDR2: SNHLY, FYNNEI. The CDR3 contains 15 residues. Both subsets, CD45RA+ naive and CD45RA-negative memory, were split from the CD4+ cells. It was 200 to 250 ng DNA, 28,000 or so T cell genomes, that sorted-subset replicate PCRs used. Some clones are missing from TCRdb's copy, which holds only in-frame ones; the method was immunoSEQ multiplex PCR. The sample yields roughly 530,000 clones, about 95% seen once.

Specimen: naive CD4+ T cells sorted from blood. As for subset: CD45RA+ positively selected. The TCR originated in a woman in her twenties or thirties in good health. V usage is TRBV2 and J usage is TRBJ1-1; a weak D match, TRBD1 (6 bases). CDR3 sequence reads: CASSESPGASTEAFF. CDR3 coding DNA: TGTGCCAGCAGTGAAAGTCCGGGGGCGAGCACTGAAGCTTTCTTT.